One sample yielded the 13 T cell receptor beta chains listed below, sequenced in a study of shared clonotypes between healthy human individuals. Terminally differentiated effector memory CD45RA+ cells were left out of the naive CD8 fraction, which was CD45RO-negative and positively selected for CCR7. Using immunoSEQ multiplex PCR, the repertoire was profiled, and TCRdb retains in-frame clones only, with some absent. The top ten hold 1% to 1.3% of the sample, which has millions of clones, about 95% seen once. Sequenced: naive CD8+ T cells sorted from blood. These receptors all stem from a man between 18 and 29 years old in good health.

The chain uses TRBV4-2 and TRBJ2-7; D possibly uses TRBD1 or TRBD2 (5 bases each). The CDR3 loop spans 15 amino acids. V lost 1 base and J lost 6, with 16 bases in between. Germline-derived CDR1 and CDR2 are LGHNA and YNFKEQ. The CDR3 protein is CASSQGSGPPAEQYF. The CDR3 nucleotides are TGTGCCAGCAGCCAAGGATCGGGGCCGCCAGCCGAGCAGTACTTC.

The rearrangement links TRBV7-8 to TRBJ2-5, with a possible D match to TRBD2 (5 bases). The CDR3 spans 11 residues. Trimming stripped 6 bases from V and 5 bases from J, with 7 bases between. Germline V gene lookup returns CDR1 SGHVS and CDR2 FQNEAQ. Here the CDR3 DNA reads TGTGCCAGCAGTCGAGGGGAGACCCAGTACTTC. Translated, it gives CASSRGETQYF.

The genes are TRBV21-1 and TRBJ1-5; the DNA was not compared with TRBD1, the D call given in the table. TRBV21-1 is described as a pseudogene. CDR3 length: 17 residues. The CDR3 here is CASSKARGRRRKQPQHF. The CDR3 DNA sequence: TGTGCCAGCAGCAAAGCTAGGGGGCGCCGGAGGAAACAGCCCCAGCATTTT.

The chain joins TRBV6-5 to TRBJ2-1; 11 bases align to TRBD1. V lost 8 bases to trimming and J lost 4 bases; unmatched junction nucleotides: 4. This CDR3 comprises 14 residues. Germline V lookup: CDR1 MNHEY, CDR2 SVGAGI. The DNA of the CDR3 is TGTGCCAGCCGGGACAGGGGGAGTTACAATGAGCAGTTCTTC. Protein product: CASRDRGSYNEQFF.

The rearrangement links TRBV29-1 to TRBJ2-5, with 7 positions matching TRBD1. Judging by the DNA end, TRBJ2-7 fits better; the J call may be wrong. Germline CDR1 and CDR2: SQVTM and ANQGSEA. The CDR3 length is 12 residues. CDR3 amino acids: CSTGDRAYEQYF. The CDR3 DNA reads TGCAGCACTGGAGACAGGGCGTACGAGCAGTACTTC.

The chain has TRBV28 and TRBJ1-3; D gene unclear. The V end was cut by 5 bases, the J end by 3 bases, with 14 bases between. The CDR3 is 15 residues long. Per the germline V gene, CDR1 is MDHEN and CDR2 is SYDVKM. This chain's CDR3 is CASSARTFSGNTIYF. In DNA form, the CDR3 reads TGTGCCAGCAGTGCCCGGACTTTTAGTGGAAACACCATATATTTT. Variable domain in full (rest from reference TRBV28 and TRBJ1-3): DVKVTQSSRYLVKRTGEKVFLECVQDMDHENMFWYRQDPGLGLRLIYFSYDVKMKEKGDIPEGYSVSREKKERFSLILESASTNQTSMYLCASSARTFSGNTIYFGEGSWLTVV.

The chain joins TRBV6-1 to TRBJ2-7, with D possibly matching TRBD2 (6 bases). The CDR3 consists of 11 residues. Germline V gene data show CDR1 as MNHNS and CDR2 as SASEGT. Trimming cost V 10 bases and J 4 bases, with 11 bases left between them. CDR3 region: CATLEGYEQYF. CDR3 DNA sequence: TGTGCCACCCTGGAGGGGTACGAGCAGTACTTC.

The V and J genes are TRBV5-1 and TRBJ2-7, with D perhaps matching TRBD1 (5 bases). The CDR3 totals 17 residues. The germline gives CDR1 SGHRS, CDR2 YFSETQ. The V and J ends lost 0 bases and 3 bases respectively, with 19 bases between them. CDR3 loop: CASSLAPQGELFYEQYF. The DNA for the CDR3 is TGCGCCAGCAGCTTGGCCCCCCAGGGCGAACTCTTCTACGAGCAGTACTTC.

This rearrangement joins TRBV13 to TRBJ2-3, with D possibly called TRBD1 or TRBD2 (6 bases each). The V end lost 5 bases, the J end lost 6 bases, and 15 bases lay between the germline ends. The CDR3 has 14 residues. Germline V gene data show CDR1 as PRHDT and CDR2 as FYEKMQ (reference sequence). CDR3: CASSPLGGADTQYF. The CDR3 DNA follows: TGTGCCAGCAGCCCCCTGGGGGGCGCCGATACGCAGTATTTT.

The J gene is TRBJ1-4, the V gene TRBV27, with 7 positions matching TRBD1. The CDR3 is 14 amino acids. CDR1 and CDR2 (germline): MNHEY, SMNVEV (reference sequence). Trimming cost V 2 bases and J 7 bases; bases outside gene matches: 4. The CDR3 loop reads CASSLTTGPEKLFF. CDR3 bases: TGTGCCAGCAGTTTAACGACAGGGCCTGAAAAACTGTTTTTT.

This chain connects TRBV27 to TRBJ1-6, with a tentative D call TRBD1 (5 bases). The V gene's germline CDR1 is MNHEY and CDR2 SMNVEV (reference sequence). The V gene lost 2 bases and the J gene lost 7 bases, with 9 bases spanning the gap. This CDR3 is 14 amino acids long. DNA for the CDR3: TGTGCCAGCAGTTTAATGGGGGTAAATTCACCCCTCCACTTT. Protein: CASSLMGVNSPLHF.

J is TRBJ2-7 and V is TRBV5-1; 8 positions agree with TRBD2. The germline V gene has CDR1 SGHRS and CDR2 YFSETQ. V gave up 4 bases and J gave up 6 bases; unmatched junction bases: 3. The CDR3 has 12 amino acids. CDR3 nucleotide sequence: TGCGCCAGCAGCCTGACTAGCGTCGAGCAGTACTTC. Protein sequence: CASSLTSVEQYF.

This clone has only one observation. The chain links TRBV11-2 to TRBJ2-7; no clear D gene. The ends were cut back, 5 bases at V and 2 bases at J, with 10 bases in the middle. Germline V CDR1 and CDR2: SGHAT, FQNNGV. The CDR3 extends over 13 amino acids. Written as DNA, the CDR3 is TGTGCCAGCAGCCACGGAAGAACCTACGAGCAGTACTTC. Its protein product is CASSHGRTYEQYF.